The 2 T cell receptor beta chains presented below share a single source sample, sequenced in a study of blood T cell repertoires in COVID-19. Sequencing was performed with immunoSEQ multiplex PCR; in TCRdb, only in-frame clones are kept and a portion is missing. Altogether approximately 200,000 clones are present, 85% to 90% being singletons, with the ten largest covering approximately 6.2%. Sequenced input: peripheral blood. All receptors derive from a man aged 55 to 70 who had recovered from COVID-19.

This clone occurred once. V gene TRBV7-6 combines with J gene TRBJ2-5, with 10 bases matching TRBD2. The length of the CDR3 is 15 residues. Germline V gene data show CDR1 as SGHVS and CDR2 as FNYEAQ. The trim removed 5 bases at V and 7 bases at J, leaving 10 bases unmatched. For the CDR3, the DNA is TGTGCCAGCAGCCCGTCGGGAGCGGGGGGGGCGACCCAGTACTTC. This sequence encodes CASSPSGAGGATQYF.

This clone appeared a single time. The chain carries TRBV10-3 and TRBJ1-1; 12 bases are a match to TRBD1. There are 14 residues in the CDR3. V shed 7 bases and J 5 bases; nucleotides not matched to a gene: 5. Germline V gene data show CDR1 as ENHRY and CDR2 as SYGVKD. The CDR3 DNA reads as TGTGCCATCAAGGGACAGGGGGCGCGTACTGAAGCTTTCTTT. As protein: CAIKGQGARTEAFF.